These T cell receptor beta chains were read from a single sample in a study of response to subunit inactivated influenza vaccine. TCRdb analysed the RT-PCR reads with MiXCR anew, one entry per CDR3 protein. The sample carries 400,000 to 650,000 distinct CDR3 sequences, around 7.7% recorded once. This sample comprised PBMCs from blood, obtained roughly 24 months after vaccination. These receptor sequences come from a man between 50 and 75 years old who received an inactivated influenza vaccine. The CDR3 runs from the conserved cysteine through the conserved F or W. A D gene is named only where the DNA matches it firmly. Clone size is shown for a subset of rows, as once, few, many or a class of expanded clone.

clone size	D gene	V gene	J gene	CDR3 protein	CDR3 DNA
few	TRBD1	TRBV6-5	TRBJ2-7	CASSYVTGGGEQYF	TGTGCCAGCAGTTACGTTACAGGGGGAGGCGAGCAGTACTTC
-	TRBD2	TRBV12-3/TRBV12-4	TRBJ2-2	CASRAGTSGRANTGELFF	TGTGCCAGCAGAGCCGGGACTAGCGGGAGGGCGAACACCGGGGAGCTGTTTTTT
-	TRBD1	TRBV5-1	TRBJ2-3	CASSPRTGSSTDTQYF	TGCGCCAGCAGCCCACGGACAGGATCTAGCACAGATACGCAGTATTTT
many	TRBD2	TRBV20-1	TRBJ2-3	CSASTSGGATDTQYF	TGCAGTGCTAGTACCAGCGGGGGGGCAACAGATACGCAGTATTTT
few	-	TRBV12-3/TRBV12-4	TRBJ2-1	CASSTRAEQFF	TGTGCCAGCAGTACCCGGGCTGAGCAGTTCTTC
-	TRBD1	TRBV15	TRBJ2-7	CATSRGLRTGGSTYEQYF	TGTGCCACCAGCAGAGGTTTACGAACAGGGGGCTCAACCTACGAGCAGTACTTC
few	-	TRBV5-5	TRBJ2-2	CASSMTTGELFF	TGTGCCAGCAGCATGACTACCGGGGAGCTGTTTTTT
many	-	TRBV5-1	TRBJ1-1	CASSGDILNTEAFF	TGCGCCAGCAGCGGGGACATACTGAACACTGAAGCTTTCTTT
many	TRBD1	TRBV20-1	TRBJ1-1	CSAKEGARSEAFF	TGCAGTGCTAAAGAGGGGGCGCGTAGTGAAGCTTTCTTT
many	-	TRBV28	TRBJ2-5	CASSFTRGAQETQYF	TGTGCCAGCAGTTTTACCAGGGGTGCCCAAGAGACCCAGTACTTC
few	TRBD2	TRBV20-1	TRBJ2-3	CSASWRESTDTQYF	TGCAGTGCTAGTTGGCGGGAGTCCACAGATACGCAGTATTTT
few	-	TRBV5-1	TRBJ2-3	CASSLTDPSTDTQYF	TGCGCCAGCAGCTTAACAGACCCGAGCACAGATACGCAGTATTTT
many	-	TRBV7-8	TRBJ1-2	CASGRGNYGYTF	TGTGCCAGCGGTCGGGGAAACTATGGCTACACCTTC
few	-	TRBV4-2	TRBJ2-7	CASSQDVGVGSYEQYF	TGTGCCAGCAGCCAAGATGTGGGAGTAGGGTCCTACGAGCAGTACTTC
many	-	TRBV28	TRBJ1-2	CASSFHKDGYTF	TGTGCCAGCAGTTTTCATAAAGATGGCTACACCTTC
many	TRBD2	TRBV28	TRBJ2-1	CASSYGRRYNEQFF	TGTGCCAGCAGTTACGGGAGGAGGTACAATGAGCAGTTCTTC
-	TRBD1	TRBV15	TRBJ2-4	CATSRGPGQNIQYF	TGTGCCACCAGCAGAGGCCCGGGACAGAACATTCAGTACTTC
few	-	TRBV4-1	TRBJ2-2	CASSHGSRVSGELFF	TGCGCCAGCAGCCACGGGAGCAGGGTGTCCGGGGAGCTGTTTTTT
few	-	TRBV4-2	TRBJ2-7	CASSQGMGDYEQYF	TGTGCCAGCAGCCAAGGGATGGGGGACTACGAGCAGTACTTC
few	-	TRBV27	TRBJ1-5	CASSPGHNVGQPQHF	TGTGCCAGCAGTCCGGGACACAACGTGGGTCAGCCCCAGCATTTT
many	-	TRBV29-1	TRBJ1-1	CSVEVRGRVTEAFF	TGCAGCGTTGAGGTGCGGGGGAGAGTCACTGAAGCTTTCTTT
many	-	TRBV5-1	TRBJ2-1	CASSLGDTRSYNEQFF	TGCGCCAGCAGCTTGGGGGACACCAGGTCCTACAATGAGCAGTTCTTC
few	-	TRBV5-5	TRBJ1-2	CASSTSGDYGYTF	TGTGCCAGCAGCACATCAGGGGACTATGGCTACACCTTC
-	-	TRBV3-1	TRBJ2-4	CASSQATDKNIQYF	TGTGCCAGCAGCCAAGCGACAGATAAAAACATTCAGTACTTC
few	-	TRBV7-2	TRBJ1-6	CASSPSSQNSPLHF	TGTGCCAGCAGCCCATCGTCCCAGAATTCACCCCTCCACTTT
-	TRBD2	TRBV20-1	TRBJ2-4	CSARIMGLAEPLAKNIQYF	TGCAGTGCCAGAATTATGGGACTAGCGGAGCCGCTAGCCAAAAACATTCAGTACTTC
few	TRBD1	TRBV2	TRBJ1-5	CASRGQEGQPQHF	TGTGCCAGCAGGGGACAGGAGGGTCAGCCCCAGCATTTT
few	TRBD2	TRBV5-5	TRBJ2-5	CASSWGGAGVRETQYF	TGTGCCAGCAGCTGGGGTGGAGCGGGGGTCCGGGAGACCCAGTACTTC